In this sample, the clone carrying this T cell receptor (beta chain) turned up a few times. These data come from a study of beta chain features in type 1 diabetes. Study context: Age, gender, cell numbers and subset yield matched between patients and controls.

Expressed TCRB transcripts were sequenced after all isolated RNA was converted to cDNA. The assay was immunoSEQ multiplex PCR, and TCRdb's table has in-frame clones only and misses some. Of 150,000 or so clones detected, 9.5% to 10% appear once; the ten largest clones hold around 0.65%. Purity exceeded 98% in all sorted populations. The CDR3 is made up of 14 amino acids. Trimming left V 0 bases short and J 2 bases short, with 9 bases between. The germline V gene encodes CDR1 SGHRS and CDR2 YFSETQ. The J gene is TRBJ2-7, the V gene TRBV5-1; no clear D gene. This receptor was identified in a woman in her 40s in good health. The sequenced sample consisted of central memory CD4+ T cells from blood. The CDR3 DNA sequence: TGCGCCAGCAGCTTGGATGTTACTGCCTACGAGCAGTACTTC. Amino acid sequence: CASSLDVTAYEQYF.